This T cell receptor (beta chain) was recovered during a study of blood T cells in healthy people across ages (dated by TCRdb to the mid-2010s). About the investigation overall: In model experiments, template switching captured about one uniquely barcoded TCR beta cDNA molecule for every two T cells. The study measured age-related changes in TCR beta repertoire diversity using deep sequencing normalized with unique cDNA molecular identifiers. Donors were grouped into four age groups: young (average roughly 15 years), middle-aged (39), aged (about 60) and long-lived (approximately 81). Donors of different ages were randomly distributed across sequencing lanes to avoid experimental bias. The study analyzed two additional independent replicas of 1 million unique cDNA reads from the same blood draw for two donors, one aged 18 to 29 and one aged 80 or older.

Overall results and qualifications from the work: Estimates of total diversity based on one million sequenced T cells were regarded as lower bounds and as underestimates. Compared with the aged group, more naive CD4+ T cells, fewer expanded clones and increased TCR diversity were shown by the long-lived group, suggesting age selection. Since profiling was done on bulk unsorted PBMCs, naive and antigen-experienced compartments could not be conclusively compared. Observed TCR beta diversity per million T cells fell roughly linearly with age, and a significant reduction was already apparent by age about 43. Because donor CMV infection status was unknown, age-related changes in expanded clonotypes were potentially confounded. The percentage of naive T cells measured by flow cytometry correlated strongly with observed TCR beta diversity.

The roughly 39 donors, aged about 6 to 100 years, were systemically healthy Caucasian individuals from Russia. Approximately 9.3 milliliters of peripheral blood were collected from each donor into EDTA-treated Vacutainer tubes. Ficoll-Paque density-gradient centrifugation was used to isolate PBMCs, with at least 7 million per sample. Trizol reagent was used to extract total RNA from the PBMCs, yielding at least 6 micrograms per sample. Naive CD45RAhigh/CD27high T cell percentages were measured by flow cytometry on a PBMC aliquot from every donor. Library generation was performed with 5' RACE. The instrument was an Illumina HiSeq 2500. A second roughly 6 to 12 cycle PCR used a sample-barcoded 5' primer and a J-beta primer mix. Each TCR beta cDNA molecule received a unique molecular identifier from a template-switch 5' adaptor carrying 12 random nucleotides. Each sample yielded at least 2.5 million CDR3-containing paired-end reads. All of the RNA was converted into first-strand cDNA using the Mint cDNA synthesis kit, with a TRBC-specific oligonucleotide serving as the primer. After uracil-DNA glycosylase treatment, a first 18-cycle PCR used universal primers M1SS and BC2_uni_R on all cDNA. Per the authors' processing: Each sample was normalized by randomly selecting 1 million high-quality reads, each carrying a distinct molecular identifier. Reads with shared molecular identifiers were discarded instead of being binned into consensus sequences. MiTCR, run with a Q25 quality threshold and the strictest error-elimination algorithm, handled CDR3 identification, clonotype clustering and error correction. A nonparametric unseen species model with Euler transformation was used to estimate a lower bound on total TCR beta diversity. TCRdb reran the public reads through fastp at Q25 and MiXCR, keeping productive beta chains. Duplicate CDR3 protein sequences are folded into a single record with the most common DNA and genes. TCRdb, not the original authors, processed these V and J calls. Across this sample there are roughly 930,000 distinct CDR3 sequences, with 40% to 60% seen only once. About an eighth of the sample is in the top ten clones.

This clonotype was counted between two and nine times. The antigen it recognizes is unknown. The sample holds no much larger clone one base away, and base qualities are not on file. V trim: 3 bases; J trim: 5 bases; unmatched bases: 5. The germline V gene (reference sequence) yields DFQATT for CDR1 and SNEGSKA for CDR2. The CDR3 sequence holds 14 residues, the cysteine and phenylalanine included. Solely the CDR3 DNA is kept, with 42 bases framed from the first base. Recombination linked TRBV20-1 to TRBJ2-1; 9 bases in the middle match TRBD2. The sequence derives from a man between 25 and 39 years old in good health. The sample consisted of blood. The base sequence is TGCAGTGCTAGTATCTCTAGCGGGGACAATGAGCAGTTCTTC. It codes for CSASISSGDNEQFF.